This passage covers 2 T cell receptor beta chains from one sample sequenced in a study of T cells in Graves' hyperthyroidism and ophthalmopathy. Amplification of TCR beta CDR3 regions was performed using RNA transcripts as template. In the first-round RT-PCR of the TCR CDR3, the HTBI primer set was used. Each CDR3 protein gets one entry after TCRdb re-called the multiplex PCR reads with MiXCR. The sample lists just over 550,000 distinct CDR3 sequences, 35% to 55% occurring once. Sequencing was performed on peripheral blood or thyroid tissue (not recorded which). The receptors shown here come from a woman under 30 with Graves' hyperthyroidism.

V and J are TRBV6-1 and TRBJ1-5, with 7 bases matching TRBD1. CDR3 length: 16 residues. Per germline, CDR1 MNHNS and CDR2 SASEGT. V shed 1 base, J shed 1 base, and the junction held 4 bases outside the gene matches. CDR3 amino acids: CASSEGWTGSNQPQHF. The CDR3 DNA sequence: TGTGCCAGCAGTGAAGGTTGGACAGGCAGCAATCAGCCCCAGCATTTT.

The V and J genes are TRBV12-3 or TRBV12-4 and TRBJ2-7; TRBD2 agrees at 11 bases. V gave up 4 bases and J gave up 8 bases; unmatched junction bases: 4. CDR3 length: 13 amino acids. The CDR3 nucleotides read TGTGCCAGCAGTTATAGCGGGAGGGTCCAGCAGTACTTC. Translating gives CASSYSGRVQQYF.